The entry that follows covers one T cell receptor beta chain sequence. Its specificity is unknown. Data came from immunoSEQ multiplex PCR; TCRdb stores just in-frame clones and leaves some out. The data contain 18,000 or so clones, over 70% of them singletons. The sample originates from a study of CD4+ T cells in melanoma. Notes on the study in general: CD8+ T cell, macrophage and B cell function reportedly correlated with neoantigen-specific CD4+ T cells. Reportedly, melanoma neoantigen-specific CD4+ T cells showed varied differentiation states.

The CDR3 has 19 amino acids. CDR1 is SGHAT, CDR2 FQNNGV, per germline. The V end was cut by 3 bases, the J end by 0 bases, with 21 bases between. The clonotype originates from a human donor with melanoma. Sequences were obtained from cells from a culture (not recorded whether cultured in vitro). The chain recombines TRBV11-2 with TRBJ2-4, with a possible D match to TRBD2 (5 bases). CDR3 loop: CASSLESPGSLLAKNIQYF. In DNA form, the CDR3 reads TGTGCCAGCAGCTTGGAGAGTCCGGGGAGCCTACTAGCCAAAAACATTCAGTACTTC.